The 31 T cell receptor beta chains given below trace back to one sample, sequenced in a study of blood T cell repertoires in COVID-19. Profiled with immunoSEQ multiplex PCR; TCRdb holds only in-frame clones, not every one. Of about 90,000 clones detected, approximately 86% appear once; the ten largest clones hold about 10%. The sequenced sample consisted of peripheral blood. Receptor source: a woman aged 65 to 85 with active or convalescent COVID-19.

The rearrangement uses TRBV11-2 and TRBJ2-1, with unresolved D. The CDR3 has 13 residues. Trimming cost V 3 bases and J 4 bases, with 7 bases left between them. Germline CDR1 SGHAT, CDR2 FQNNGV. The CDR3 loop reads CASSLYRYNEQFF. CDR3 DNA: TGTGCCAGCAGCTTGTACAGATACAATGAGCAGTTCTTC.

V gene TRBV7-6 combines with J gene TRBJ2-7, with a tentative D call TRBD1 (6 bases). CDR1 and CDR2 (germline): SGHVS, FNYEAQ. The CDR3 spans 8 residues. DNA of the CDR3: TGTTCAGGGGACGAGCAGTACTTC. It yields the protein CSGDEQYF. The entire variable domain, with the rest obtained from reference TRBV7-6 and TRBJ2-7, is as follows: GAGVSQSPRYKVTKRGQDVALRCDPISGHVSLYWYRQALGQGPEFLTYFNYEAQQDKSGLPNDRFSAERPEGSISTLTIQRTEQRDSAMYRCSGDEQYFGPGTRLTVT.

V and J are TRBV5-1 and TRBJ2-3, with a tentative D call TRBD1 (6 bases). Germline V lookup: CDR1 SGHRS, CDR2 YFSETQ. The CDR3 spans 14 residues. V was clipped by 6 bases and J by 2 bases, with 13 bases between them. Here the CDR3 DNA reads TGCGCCAGCAATCCGGACAGATTCACAGATACGCAGTATTTT. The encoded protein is CASNPDRFTDTQYF.

CDR3 nucleotides: TGTGCCAGCAGCTTAGGTGGCGGGGGTGGCACTGAAGCTTTCTTT. Encoded protein: CASSLGGGGGTEAFF. This sequence joins TRBV7-2 and TRBJ1-1; TRBD1 might be the D (5 bases). The CDR3 extends over 15 amino acids. CDR1 and CDR2 (germline): SGHTA, FQGNSA. V gave up 1 base and J gave up 4 bases, with 13 bases separating them.

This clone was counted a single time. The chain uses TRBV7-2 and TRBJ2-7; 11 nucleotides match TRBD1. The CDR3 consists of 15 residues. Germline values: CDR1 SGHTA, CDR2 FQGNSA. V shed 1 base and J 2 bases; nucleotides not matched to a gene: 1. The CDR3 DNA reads TGTGCCAGCAGCTTAGTGGGACAGGGGGCCTACGAGCAGTACTTC. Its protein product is CASSLVGQGAYEQYF.

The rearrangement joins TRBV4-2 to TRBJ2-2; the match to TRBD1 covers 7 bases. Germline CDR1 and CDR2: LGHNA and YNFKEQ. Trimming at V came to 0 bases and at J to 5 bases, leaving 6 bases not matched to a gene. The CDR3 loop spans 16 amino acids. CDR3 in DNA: TGTGCCAGCAGCCAAGAGTCCAGGGGGTGGACCGGGGAGCTGTTTTTT. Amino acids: CASSQESRGWTGELFF.

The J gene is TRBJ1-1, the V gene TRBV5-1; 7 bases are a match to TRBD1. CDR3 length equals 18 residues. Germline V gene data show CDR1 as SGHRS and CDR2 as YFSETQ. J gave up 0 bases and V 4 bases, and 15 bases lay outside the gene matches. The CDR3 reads CASSPSRAGGILNTEAFF. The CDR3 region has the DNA TGCGCCAGCAGCCCCTCGAGGGCAGGGGGTATTTTGAACACTGAAGCTTTCTTT.

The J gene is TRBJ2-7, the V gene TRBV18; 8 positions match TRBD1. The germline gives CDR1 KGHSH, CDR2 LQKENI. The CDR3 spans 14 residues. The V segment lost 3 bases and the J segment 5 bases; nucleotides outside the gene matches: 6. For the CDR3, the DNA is TGTGCCAGCTCACCCGCAGGGGGCAACGACGAGCAGTACTTC. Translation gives CASSPAGGNDEQYF. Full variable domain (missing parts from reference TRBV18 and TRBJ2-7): NAGVMQNPRHLVRRRGQEARLRCSPMKGHSHVYWYRQLPEEGLKFMVYLQKENIIDESGMPKERFSAEFPKEGPSILRIQQVVRGDSAAYFCASSPAGGNDEQYFGPGTRLTVT.

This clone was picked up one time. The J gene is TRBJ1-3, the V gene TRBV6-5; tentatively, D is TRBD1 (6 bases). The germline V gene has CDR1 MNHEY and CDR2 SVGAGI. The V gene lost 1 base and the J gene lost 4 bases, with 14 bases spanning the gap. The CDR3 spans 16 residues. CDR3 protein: CASSYFQGSGGNTIYF. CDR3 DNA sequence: TGTGCCAGCAGTTACTTTCAGGGGTCGGGGGGAAACACCATATATTTT.

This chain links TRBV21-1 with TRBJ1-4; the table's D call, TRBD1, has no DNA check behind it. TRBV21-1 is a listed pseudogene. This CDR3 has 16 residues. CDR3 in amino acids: CASSKGVEQLNEKLFF. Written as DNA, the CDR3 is TGTGCCAGCAGCAAAGGGGTAGAACAGCTTAATGAAAAACTGTTTTTT.

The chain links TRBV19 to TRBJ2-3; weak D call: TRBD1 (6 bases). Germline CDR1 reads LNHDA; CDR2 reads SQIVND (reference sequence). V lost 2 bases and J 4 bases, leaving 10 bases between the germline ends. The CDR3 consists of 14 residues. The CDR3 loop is CASSIQGMADTQYF. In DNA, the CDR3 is TGTGCCAGTAGTATACAGGGGATGGCAGATACGCAGTATTTT.

The CDR3 reads CASSEGTSTDTQYF. DNA of the CDR3: TGTGCCAGCAGTGAGGGGACTAGCACAGATACGCAGTATTTT. The rearrangement uses TRBV6-4 and TRBJ2-3; possible D gene TRBD2, 6 bases. V lost 3 bases, J lost 0 bases, and 7 bases lay in between. The CDR3 is 14 residues long. Germline V gene sequence: CDR1 MRHNA, CDR2 SNTAGT.

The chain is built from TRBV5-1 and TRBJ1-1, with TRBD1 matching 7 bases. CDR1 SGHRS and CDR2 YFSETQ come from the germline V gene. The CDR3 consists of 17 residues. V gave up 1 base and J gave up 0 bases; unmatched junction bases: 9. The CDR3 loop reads CASSLPDRAIMNTEAFF. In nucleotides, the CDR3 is TGCGCCAGCAGCTTGCCCGACAGGGCGATCATGAACACTGAAGCTTTCTTT. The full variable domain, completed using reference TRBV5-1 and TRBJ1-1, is KAGVTQTPRYLIKTRGQQVTLSCSPISGHRSVSWYQQTPGQGLQFLFEYFSETQRNKGNFPGRFSGRQFSNSRSEMNVSTLELGDSALYLCASSLPDRAIMNTEAFFGQGTRLTVV.

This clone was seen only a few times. The CDR3 spells CASSVLGGETQYF. CDR3 nucleotides: TGTGCCAGCAGTGTTCTAGGAGGGGAGACCCAGTACTTC. V is TRBV2 and J is TRBJ2-5; D possibly corresponds to TRBD2 (6 bases). Germline V gene lookup returns CDR1 SNHLY and CDR2 FYNNEI. V was pared by 4 bases and J by 5 bases, with 11 bases between. The CDR3 loop spans 13 amino acids.

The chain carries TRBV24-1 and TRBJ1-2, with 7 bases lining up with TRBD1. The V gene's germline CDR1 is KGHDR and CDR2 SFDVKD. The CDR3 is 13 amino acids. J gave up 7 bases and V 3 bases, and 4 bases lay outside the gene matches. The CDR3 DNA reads TGTGCCACCAGTGATAGGGACAGTCCTGGCTACACCTTC. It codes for CATSDRDSPGYTF.

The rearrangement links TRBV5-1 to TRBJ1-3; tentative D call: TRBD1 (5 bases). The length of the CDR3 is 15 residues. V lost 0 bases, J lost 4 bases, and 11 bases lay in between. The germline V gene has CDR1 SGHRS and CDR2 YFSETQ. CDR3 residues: CASSLAAGSGNTIYF. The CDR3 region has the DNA TGCGCCAGCAGCTTGGCCGCAGGGTCAGGAAACACCATATATTTT.

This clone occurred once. CDR3 nucleotides: TGTGCCAGCAGCCCCCGGGGGAGGTCTAATTCACCCCTCCACTTT. It translates to CASSPRGRSNSPLHF. The V and J genes are TRBV27 and TRBJ1-6; possible D gene TRBD1, 5 bases. V gave up 6 bases and J gave up 6 bases, with 15 bases separating them. The length of the CDR3 is 15 residues. Per germline, CDR1 MNHEY and CDR2 SMNVEV (reference sequence).

The DNA of the CDR3 is TGTGCCAGCAGCCGGGGACAATCGGGAGGAGGAAACACCATATATTTT. It codes for CASSRGQSGGGNTIYF. This rearrangement joins TRBV6-2 or TRBV6-3 to TRBJ1-3; TRBD1 might be the D (6 bases). Germline-derived CDR1 and CDR2 are MNHEY and SVGEGT. This CDR3 region has 16 residues. The ends were cut back, 6 bases at V and 4 bases at J, with 19 bases in the middle.

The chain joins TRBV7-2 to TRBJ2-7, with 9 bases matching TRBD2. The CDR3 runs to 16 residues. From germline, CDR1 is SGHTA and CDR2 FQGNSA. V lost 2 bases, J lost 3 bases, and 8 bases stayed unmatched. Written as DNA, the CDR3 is TGTGCCAGCAGCTTACGTTCTAGCGGGGTGATCTACGAGCAGTACTTC. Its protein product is CASSLRSSGVIYEQYF.

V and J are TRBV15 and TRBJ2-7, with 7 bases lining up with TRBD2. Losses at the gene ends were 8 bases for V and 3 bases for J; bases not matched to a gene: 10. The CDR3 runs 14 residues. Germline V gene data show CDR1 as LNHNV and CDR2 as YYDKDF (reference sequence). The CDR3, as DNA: TGTGCCACCGCTCCGCTAGCGGCGGTCTACGAGCAGTACTTC. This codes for CATAPLAAVYEQYF.

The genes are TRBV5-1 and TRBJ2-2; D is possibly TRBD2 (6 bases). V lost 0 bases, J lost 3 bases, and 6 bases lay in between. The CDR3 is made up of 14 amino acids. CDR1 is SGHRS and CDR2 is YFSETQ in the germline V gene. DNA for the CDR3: TGCGCCAGCAGCTTGGGACTAGACACCGGGGAGCTGTTTTTT. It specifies CASSLGLDTGELFF.

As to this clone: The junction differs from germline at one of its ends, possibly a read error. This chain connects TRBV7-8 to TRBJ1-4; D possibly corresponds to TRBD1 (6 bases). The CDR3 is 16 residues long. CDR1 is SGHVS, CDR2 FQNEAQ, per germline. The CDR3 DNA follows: TGTGCCAGCACCTTAGGGACACGGGGGGGAAATGAAAAACTGTTTTTT. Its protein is CASTLGTRGGNEKLFF.

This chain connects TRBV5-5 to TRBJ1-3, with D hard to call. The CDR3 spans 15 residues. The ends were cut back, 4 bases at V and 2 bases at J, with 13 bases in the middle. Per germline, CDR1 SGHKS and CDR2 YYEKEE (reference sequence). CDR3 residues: CASSPNFDTGNTIYF. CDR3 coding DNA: TGTGCCAGCAGCCCCAACTTCGACACTGGAAACACCATATATTTT. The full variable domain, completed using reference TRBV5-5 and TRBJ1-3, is DAGVTQSPTHLIKTRGQQVTLRCSPISGHKSVSWYQQVLGQGPQFIFQYYEKEERGRGNFPDRFSARQFPNYSSELNVNALLLGDSALYLCASSPNFDTGNTIYFGEGSWLTVV.

CDR3 sequence: CASSSLRNQPQHF. CDR3 bases: TGTGCCAGCAGCTCCCTGCGTAATCAGCCCCAGCATTTT. This chain connects TRBV7-2 to TRBJ1-5; D gene uncertain. In germline, CDR1 is SGHTA, CDR2 FQGNSA. The CDR3 totals 13 residues. V shed 4 bases and J shed 4 bases, with 8 bases lying between them.

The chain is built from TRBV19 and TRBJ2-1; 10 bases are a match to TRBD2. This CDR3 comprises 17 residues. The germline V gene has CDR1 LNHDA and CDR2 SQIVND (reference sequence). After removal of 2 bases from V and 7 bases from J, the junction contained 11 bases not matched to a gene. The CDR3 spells CASSIWGLAQDLNEQFF. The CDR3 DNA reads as TGTGCCAGTAGTATATGGGGACTAGCGCAAGATTTAAATGAGCAGTTCTTC.

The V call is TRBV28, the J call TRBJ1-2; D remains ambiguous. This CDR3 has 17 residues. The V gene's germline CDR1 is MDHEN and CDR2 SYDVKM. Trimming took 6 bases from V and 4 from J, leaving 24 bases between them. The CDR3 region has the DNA TGTGCCAGCAGCCCTGCGCCAGTCGGGAAAACGGGCTATGGCTACACCTTC. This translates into CASSPAPVGKTGYGYTF.

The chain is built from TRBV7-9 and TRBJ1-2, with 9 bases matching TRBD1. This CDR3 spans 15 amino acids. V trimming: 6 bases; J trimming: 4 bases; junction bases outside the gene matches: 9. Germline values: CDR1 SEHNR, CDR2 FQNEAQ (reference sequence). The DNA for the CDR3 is TGTGCCAGCAGTCGACCCGGGACAGGGAGCTATGGCTACACCTTC. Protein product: CASSRPGTGSYGYTF.

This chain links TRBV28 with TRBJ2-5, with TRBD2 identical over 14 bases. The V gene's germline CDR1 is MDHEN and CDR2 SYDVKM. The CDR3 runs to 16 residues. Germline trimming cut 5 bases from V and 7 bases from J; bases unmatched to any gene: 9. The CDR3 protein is CASSMTSGGAGGTQYF. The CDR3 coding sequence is TGTGCCAGCAGTATGACTAGCGGGGGGGCTGGAGGGACCCAGTACTTC.

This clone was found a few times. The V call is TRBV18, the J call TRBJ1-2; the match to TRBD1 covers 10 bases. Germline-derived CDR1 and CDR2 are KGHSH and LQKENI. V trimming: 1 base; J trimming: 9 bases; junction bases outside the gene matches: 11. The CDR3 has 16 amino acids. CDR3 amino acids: CASSPRPGTGEGSYTF. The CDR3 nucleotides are TGTGCCAGCTCACCACGTCCCGGGACAGGGGAAGGAAGCTACACCTTC.

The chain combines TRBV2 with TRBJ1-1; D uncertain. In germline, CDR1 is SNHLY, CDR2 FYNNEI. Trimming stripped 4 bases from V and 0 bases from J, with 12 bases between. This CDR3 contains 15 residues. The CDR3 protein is CASSGASRMNTEAFF. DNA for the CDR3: TGTGCCAGCAGTGGGGCCTCAAGGATGAACACTGAAGCTTTCTTT.

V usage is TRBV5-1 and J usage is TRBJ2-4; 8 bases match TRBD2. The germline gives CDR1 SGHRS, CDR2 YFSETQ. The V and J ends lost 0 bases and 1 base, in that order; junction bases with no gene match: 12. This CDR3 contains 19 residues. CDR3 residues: CASSLVSGTRSVAKNIQYF. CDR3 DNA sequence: TGCGCCAGCAGCTTGGTTAGCGGGACTCGATCAGTGGCCAAAAACATTCAGTACTTC.